These 5 T cell receptor beta chains were sequenced from one sample in a study of blood T cell repertoires in COVID-19. Here immunoSEQ multiplex PCR was the method, and the copy in TCRdb shows in-frame clones only, minus some. The sample holds 540,000 or so clones, around 90% seen once. Sequencing input: peripheral blood. These receptors all stem from a woman between 50 and 59 years old with COVID-19, enrolled during active disease.

This clone appeared once. The chain has TRBV24-1 and TRBJ1-5, with D perhaps TRBD1 (6 bases). V was trimmed by 1 base and J by 8 bases, leaving 8 bases between them. Germline CDR1 is KGHDR and CDR2 is SFDVKD. The CDR3 runs to 13 residues. For the CDR3, the DNA is TGTGCCACCAGTGATTTTGAGGGGGAGCCCCAGCATTTT. It yields the protein CATSDFEGEPQHF.

The genes are TRBV18 and TRBJ2-1, with D unresolved. The germline gives CDR1 KGHSH, CDR2 LQKENI. This CDR3 is built from 13 residues. The V end was cut by 3 bases, the J end by 5 bases, with 8 bases between. Here the CDR3 DNA reads TGTGCCAGCTCACCTACGTCGGACAATGAGCAGTTCTTC. This codes for CASSPTSDNEQFF.

This clone was seen a single time. The chain joins TRBV28 to TRBJ1-2; D may be TRBD1 (6 bases). Per the germline V gene, CDR1 is MDHEN and CDR2 is SYDVKM. CDR3 length: 14 residues. V dropped 6 bases and J dropped 4 bases, with 15 bases sitting between them. The CDR3 DNA is TGTGCCAGCAGGGCTACAGGGTCTGGCTATGGCTACACCTTC. This encodes CASRATGSGYGYTF.

The chain couples TRBV6-5 to TRBJ1-5; D not certain. The germline V gene has CDR1 MNHEY and CDR2 SVGAGI. The ends were cut back, 6 bases at V and 0 bases at J, with 9 bases in the middle. CDR3 size: 14 residues. CDR3 bases: TGTGCCAGCAGGAGATCGTATAGCAATCAGCCCCAGCATTTT. The encoded protein is CASRRSYSNQPQHF.

V usage is TRBV5-6 and J usage is TRBJ1-2, with a tentative D call TRBD1 (5 bases). This CDR3 spans 15 amino acids. Trimming pared 4 bases from V and 1 base from J, leaving 14 bases between. Germline V lookup: CDR1 SGHDT, CDR2 YYEEEE. CDR3 sequence: CASSPETAFNYGYTF. The CDR3 DNA sequence: TGTGCCAGCAGCCCGGAGACAGCCTTTAACTATGGCTACACCTTC.